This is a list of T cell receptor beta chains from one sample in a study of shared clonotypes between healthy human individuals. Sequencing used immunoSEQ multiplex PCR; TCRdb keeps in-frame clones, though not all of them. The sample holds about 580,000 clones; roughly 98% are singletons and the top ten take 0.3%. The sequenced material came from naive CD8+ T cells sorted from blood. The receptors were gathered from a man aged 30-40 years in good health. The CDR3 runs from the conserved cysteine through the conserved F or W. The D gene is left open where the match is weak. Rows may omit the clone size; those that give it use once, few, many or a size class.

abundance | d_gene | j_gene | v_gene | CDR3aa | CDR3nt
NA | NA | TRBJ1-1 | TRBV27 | CASRTQGTEAFF | TGTGCCAGCAGAACGCAGGGGACAGAAGCTTTCTTT
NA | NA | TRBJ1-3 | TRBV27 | CASSYGLGGNTIYF | TGTGCCAGCAGTTATGGACTCGGTGGAAACACCATATATTTT
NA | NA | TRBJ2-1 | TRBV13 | CASGRSSYNEQFF | TGTGCCAGCGGACGGAGCTCCTACAATGAGCAGTTCTTC
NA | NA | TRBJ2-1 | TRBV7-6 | CASSQEASNEQFF | TGTGCCAGCAGCCAGGAGGCGAGCAATGAGCAGTTCTTC
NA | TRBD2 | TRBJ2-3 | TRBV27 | CASSFHSGTDTQYF | TGTGCCAGCAGTTTCCATAGCGGGACAGATACGCAGTATTTT
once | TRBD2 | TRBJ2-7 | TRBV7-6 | CASSLGAGGDYEQYF | TGTGCCAGCAGCTTAGGCGCGGGAGGGGACTACGAGCAGTACTTC
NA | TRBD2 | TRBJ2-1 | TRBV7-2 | CASSLLLAGPSSYNEQFF | TGTGCCAGCAGCTTATTACTAGCGGGCCCAAGCTCCTACAATGAGCAGTTCTTC
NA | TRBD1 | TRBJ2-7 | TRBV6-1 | CASSQDRVSYEQYF | TGTGCCAGCAGCCAAGACAGGGTGTCCTACGAGCAGTACTTC
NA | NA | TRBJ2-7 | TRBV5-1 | CASSLESADEQYF | TGCGCCAGCAGCTTGGAATCGGCAGACGAGCAGTACTTC
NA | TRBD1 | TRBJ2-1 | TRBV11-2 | CASSLEVTGGLEQFF | TGTGCCAGCAGCTTAGAAGTGACAGGGGGGCTTGAGCAGTTCTTC
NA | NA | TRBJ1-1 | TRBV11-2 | CASSLYVGRVNTEAFF | TGTGCCAGCAGCTTATATGTGGGGCGGGTGAACACTGAAGCTTTCTTT
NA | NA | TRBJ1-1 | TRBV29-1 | CSVDGPRVGVNTEAFF | TGCAGCGTTGATGGACCCCGGGTAGGTGTGAACACTGAAGCTTTCTTT
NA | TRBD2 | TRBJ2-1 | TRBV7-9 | CASSFLAGGGNEQFF | TGTGCCAGCAGCTTCTTAGCGGGAGGAGGGAATGAGCAGTTCTTC
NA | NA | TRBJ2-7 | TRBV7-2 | CASSSFHLYEQYF | TGTGCCAGCAGCTCTTTTCACCTGTACGAGCAGTACTTC
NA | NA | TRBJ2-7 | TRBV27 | CASSPHRVRVPVRLDYEQYF | TGTGCCAGCAGTCCGCACAGGGTGAGGGTCCCTGTCCGGCTTGACTACGAGCAGTACTTC